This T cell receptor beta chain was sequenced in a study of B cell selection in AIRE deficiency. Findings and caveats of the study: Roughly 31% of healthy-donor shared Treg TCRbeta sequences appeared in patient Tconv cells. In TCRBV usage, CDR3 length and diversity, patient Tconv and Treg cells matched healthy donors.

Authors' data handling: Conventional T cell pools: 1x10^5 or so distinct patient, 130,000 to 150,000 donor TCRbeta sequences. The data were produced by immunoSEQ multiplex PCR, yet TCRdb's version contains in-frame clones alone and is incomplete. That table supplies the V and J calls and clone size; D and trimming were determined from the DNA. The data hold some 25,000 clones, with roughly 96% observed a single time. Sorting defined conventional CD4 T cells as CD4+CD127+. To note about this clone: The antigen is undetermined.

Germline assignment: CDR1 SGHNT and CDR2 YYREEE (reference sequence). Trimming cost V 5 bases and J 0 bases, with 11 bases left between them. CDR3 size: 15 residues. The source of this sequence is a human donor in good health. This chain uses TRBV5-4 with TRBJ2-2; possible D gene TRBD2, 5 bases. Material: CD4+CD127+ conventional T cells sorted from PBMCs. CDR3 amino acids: CASSDISANTGELFF. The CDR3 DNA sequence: TGTGCCAGCAGTGATATTAGCGCGAACACCGGGGAGCTGTTTTTT.